The 12 T cell receptor beta chains in this list originate from one sample, sequenced in a study of cytomegalovirus exposure and HLA in healthy donors (TCRdb year 2017). The library came from the immunoSEQ multiplex PCR assay. For the multiplex PCR, a mixture combining 60 forward primers for TCR Vbeta segments and 13 reverse primers for TCR Jbeta segments was used. Sourced from immuneACCESS, this table was stored by TCRdb with only in-frame sequences that have V and J called. A share of the clones is absent; for the studies checked, an unresolved V gene accounts for under half, and the remainder has no known explanation. The sample has 72,000 or so clones on record, about 60% of them singletons. The top ten clonotypes cover approximately 2.9% of the sample. Sequenced sample: PBMCs. All receptors come from a woman aged 45-60 years in good health and CMV-seronegative.

The chain has TRBV4-1 and TRBJ1-2; D unresolved. The CDR3 extends over 12 amino acids. Germline CDR1 reads MGHRA; CDR2 reads YSYEKL. The V end was cut by 3 bases, the J end by 1 base, with 3 bases between. The CDR3 reads CASSQSNYGYTF. The CDR3 DNA reads TGCGCCAGCAGCCAGAGTAACTATGGCTACACCTTC.

This clone was seen only a few times. This chain links TRBV4-3 with TRBJ2-7; TRBD2 matches at 11 bases. The CDR3 is 16 amino acids. Germline CDR1 and CDR2: LGHNA and YSLEER. After removal of 0 bases from V and 6 bases from J, the junction contained 7 bases not matched to a gene. The CDR3 DNA follows: TGCGCCAGCAGCCAAGACGCCCTAGCGGGAGGAGGCGAGCAGTACTTC. As protein: CASSQDALAGGGEQYF.

The chain joins TRBV2 to TRBJ1-2; possible D gene TRBD1, 5 bases. CDR3 length: 12 amino acids. The V end was cut by 6 bases, the J end by 1 base, with 6 bases between. CDR1 and CDR2 (germline): SNHLY, FYNNEI. CDR3 bases: TGTGCCAGCAGGACAGTTAACTATGGCTACACCTTC. This gives the protein CASRTVNYGYTF.

This chain links TRBV5-6 with TRBJ1-3, with D possibly TRBD1 on 6 matching bases. V lost 4 bases and J lost 2, with 13 bases in between. There are 15 residues in the CDR3. Germline V CDR1 and CDR2: SGHDT, YYEEEE. CDR3 amino acids: CASSPKSGAGNTIYF. CDR3 DNA: TGTGCCAGCAGCCCAAAGTCAGGGGCTGGAAACACCATATATTTT. The whole variable domain, filled in from reference TRBV5-6 and TRBJ1-3, reads DAGVTQSPTHLIKTRGQQVTLRCSPKSGHDTVSWYQQALGQGPQFIFQYYEEEERQRGNFPDRFSGHQFPNYSSELNVNALLLGDSALYLCASSPKSGAGNTIYFGEGSWLTVV.

This chain links TRBV18 with TRBJ1-2; 8 nucleotides agree with TRBD1. V lost 0 bases, J lost 8 bases, and 11 bases stayed unmatched. CDR3 length: 16 residues. The germline V gene has CDR1 KGHSH and CDR2 LQKENI. CDR3 residues: CASSPPGQGPRLGYTF. CDR3 in DNA: TGTGCCAGCTCACCACCCGGACAGGGCCCGCGGTTGGGCTACACCTTC.

This clone was picked up a small number of times. CDR3 residues: CASSERGGTSKPQHF. CDR3 sequence (DNA): TGTGCCAGCAGTGAAAGGGGCGGCACATCCAAGCCCCAGCATTTT. The chain carries TRBV2 and TRBJ1-5; possible D gene TRBD1, 5 bases. Trimming cost V 2 bases and J 8 bases, with 16 bases left between them. This CDR3 spans 15 amino acids. Germline assignment: CDR1 SNHLY and CDR2 FYNNEI.

In nucleotides, the CDR3 is TGTGCCATCAGCAAAGGCGGGGGTAATGAAAAACTGTTTTTT. Translated: CAISKGGGNEKLFF. This sequence joins TRBV10-3 and TRBJ1-4; possibly TRBD1 for D (5 bases). The germline V gene has CDR1 ENHRY and CDR2 SYGVKD. Trimming cost V 6 bases and J 4 bases, with 12 bases left between them. The CDR3 spans 14 residues.

The chain links TRBV5-1 to TRBJ2-6, with 7 bases matching TRBD1. V was pared by 8 bases and J by 0 bases, with 14 bases of the junction left unmatched. This CDR3 contains 18 residues. Per the germline V gene, CDR1 is SGHRS and CDR2 is YFSETQ. In nucleotides, the CDR3 is TGCGCCAGGGGCAACTACCGGGACAGAGACTCTGGGGCCAACGTCCTGACTTTC. As protein: CARGNYRDRDSGANVLTF. The variable domain in full, with the rest retrieved from reference TRBV5-1 and TRBJ2-6, is KAGVTQTPRYLIKTRGQQVTLSCSPISGHRSVSWYQQTPGQGLQFLFEYFSETQRNKGNFPGRFSGRQFSNSRSEMNVSTLELGDSALYLCARGNYRDRDSGANVLTFGAGSRLTVL.

This clone was counted a few times. The chain carries TRBV7-2 and TRBJ2-1; D uncertain. This CDR3 comprises 15 residues. The germline gives CDR1 SGHTA, CDR2 FQGNSA. Trimming shortened V by 1 base and J by 0 bases, and 7 bases separated the two germline ends. CDR3 residues: CASSLVAVSYNEQFF. The CDR3 DNA reads TGTGCCAGCAGCTTAGTAGCAGTCTCCTACAATGAGCAGTTCTTC.

The CDR3 coding sequence is TGTGCCAGCAGTGGGGGGGTTATGGGCAATCAGCCCCAGCATTTT. This codes for CASSGGVMGNQPQHF. This sequence joins TRBV9 and TRBJ1-5, with D possibly matching TRBD1 (5 bases). This CDR3 comprises 15 residues. Germline-derived CDR1 and CDR2 are SGDLS and YYNGEE. V was clipped by 5 bases and J by 2 bases, with 14 bases between them.

The chain recombines TRBV5-1 with TRBJ1-5; TRBD1 is a possible D gene (6 bases). The germline V gene encodes CDR1 SGHRS and CDR2 YFSETQ. This CDR3 spans 13 amino acids. V lost 4 bases to trimming and J lost 7 bases, with 12 bases between them. CDR3 bases: TGCGCCAGCAGCGTAACAGGGCAACAGCCCCAGCATTTT. Translating it yields CASSVTGQQPQHF. Drawing the rest from reference TRBV5-1 and TRBJ1-5, the complete variable domain is KAGVTQTPRYLIKTRGQQVTLSCSPISGHRSVSWYQQTPGQGLQFLFEYFSETQRNKGNFPGRFSGRQFSNSRSEMNVSTLELGDSALYLCASSVTGQQPQHFGDGTRLSIL.

This clone showed up just a few times. V gene TRBV11-3 combines with J gene TRBJ2-2; possibly TRBD2 for D (5 bases). The CDR3 covers 15 residues. Germline V CDR1 and CDR2: SGHNT, YENEEA. V was shortened by 2 bases and J by 0 bases, with 7 bases between the two germline ends. CDR3: CASSLRGPNTGELFF. The CDR3 DNA follows: TGTGCCAGCAGCTTAAGAGGGCCGAACACCGGGGAGCTGTTTTTT.